Shown below are 27 T cell receptor beta chains from a single sample sequenced in a study of glioma-infiltrating T cells after dendritic cell vaccination. Clones were sequenced by immunoSEQ multiplex PCR, and TCRdb holds only the in-frame ones, with some missing. The sample holds 90,000 or so clones, 75% to 85% seen once. Time point indicated: after dendritic cell vaccination, including at tumor progression/relapse. This specimen consisted of blood, obtained after dendritic cell vaccination. The receptors stem from a human donor with glioblastoma.

J is TRBJ1-5 and V is TRBV6-1; the match to TRBD1 covers 8 bases. Germline V gives CDR1 MNHNS, CDR2 SASEGT. Unmatched junction bases numbered 5, after V lost 6 bases and J lost 4 bases. CDR3 length: 14 residues. The CDR3 region is CASSEGQANQPQHF. CDR3 in DNA: TGTGCCAGCAGCGAGGGACAGGCAAATCAGCCCCAGCATTTT.

The rearrangement joins TRBV19 to TRBJ1-5, with D possibly matching TRBD1 (6 bases). Trimming removed 2 bases at V and 2 bases at J, with 16 bases between. The CDR3 contains 17 residues. The V gene's germline CDR1 is LNHDA and CDR2 SQIVND (reference sequence). For the CDR3, the DNA is TGTGCCAGTAGTATAAGTGGGTCAGGGGTTGGCAATCAGCCCCAGCATTTT. It is translated as CASSISGSGVGNQPQHF.

V and J are TRBV9 and TRBJ1-2; D might be TRBD1 (5 bases). CDR1 SGDLS and CDR2 YYNGEE come from the germline V gene. This CDR3 has 15 amino acids. Trimming pared 0 bases from V and 2 bases from J, leaving 11 bases between. CDR3 nucleotide sequence: TGTGCCAGCAGCGTAGGAGGCGGGGGAAACTATGGCTACACCTTC. Its protein product is CASSVGGGGNYGYTF.

With regard to this clone: Germline and junction disagree at one end, which may indicate a read error. The CDR3 loop is CACRPGVTALWETQYF. As DNA, the CDR3 is TGTGCCTGCAGGCCAGGGGTCACGGCGCTTTGGGAGACCCAGTACTTC. The rearrangement links TRBV2 to TRBJ2-5, with TRBD1 as a possible D gene (6 bases). CDR1 and CDR2 from the germline V gene are SNHLY and FYNNEI. This CDR3 region has 16 residues.

This sequence joins TRBV19 and TRBJ2-7, with D perhaps TRBD2 (5 bases). Germline CDR1 LNHDA, CDR2 SQIVND (reference sequence). CDR3 length: 17 residues. The V gene lost 4 bases and the J gene lost 3 bases, with 22 bases spanning the gap. As DNA, the CDR3 is TGTGCCAGTAGTACTTCCATATTCGGGGAAGGCTACTACGAGCAGTACTTC. Protein: CASSTSIFGEGYYEQYF.

The V call is TRBV6-6, the J call TRBJ1-1, with D possibly TRBD1 on 5 matching bases. Between the trimmed V and J ends, which lost 2 bases and 1 base, there was a span of 5 bases. Germline values: CDR1 MNHNY, CDR2 SVGAGI (reference sequence). The CDR3 is 13 amino acids. CDR3 sequence (DNA): TGTGCCAGCAGTTACGACAGGAACACTGAAGCTTTCTTT. Encoded protein: CASSYDRNTEAFF.

The CDR3 reads CASSLLTMGPYSNQPQHF. The CDR3 DNA reads TGTGCCAGCAGCTTACTTACGATGGGGCCCTATAGCAATCAGCCCCAGCATTTT. The chain recombines TRBV11-3 with TRBJ1-5, with D perhaps matching TRBD1 (5 bases). Trimming took off 2 bases at V and 0 bases at J, with 17 bases between the two ends. Germline V lookup: CDR1 SGHNT, CDR2 YENEEA. This CDR3 contains 18 residues.

This sequence joins TRBV6-5 and TRBJ1-5; D is unresolved. V was cut by 6 bases and J by 5 bases, with 11 bases left in between. Germline V gives CDR1 MNHEY, CDR2 SVGAGI. There are 13 residues in the CDR3. For the CDR3, the DNA is TGTGCCAGCAGGGGCGGGATTTATCAGCCCCAGCATTTT. As protein: CASRGGIYQPQHF.

CDR3 bases: TGTGCCAGTAGTATGAAGTGGCAGAAAAACTATGGCTACACCTTC. Protein product: CASSMKWQKNYGYTF. This rearrangement joins TRBV19 to TRBJ1-2; D unclear. In germline, CDR1 is LNHDA, CDR2 SQIVND (reference sequence). V lost 3 bases and J lost 2, with 13 bases in between. CDR3 length: 15 amino acids.

The CDR3 DNA reads TGTGCCAGCAGTGCTACAGGGGGGTCCTACGAGCAGTACGTC. Protein product: CASSATGGSYEQYV. The chain is built from TRBV6-1 and TRBJ2-7; TRBD1 agrees at 8 bases. Trimming at V came to 4 bases and at J to 1 base, leaving 3 bases not matched to a gene. The CDR3 length is 14 residues. The germline V gene encodes CDR1 MNHNS and CDR2 SASEGT.

This clone appeared a few times. No conserved phenylalanine or tryptophan is present at the end of the CDR3, so a read error is the likely explanation. The chain carries TRBV6-5 and TRBJ1-6; tentative D call: TRBD1 (5 bases). From germline, CDR1 is MNHEY and CDR2 SVGAGI. Trimming pared 0 bases from V and 10 bases from J, leaving 16 bases between. The CDR3 has 16 amino acids. The DNA of the CDR3 is TGTGCCAGCAGTTACTCTCCAGACAGTTCAAAATCACCCCTCCACCTT. Encoded protein: CASSYSPDSSKSPLHL.

The CDR3 loop is CASSSSSGGANYGYTF. The CDR3 DNA is TGTGCCAGCAGTTCGTCGTCGGGGGGGGCTAACTATGGCTACACCTTC. The chain uses TRBV6-5 and TRBJ1-2; perhaps TRBD1 as D (5 bases). Germline values: CDR1 MNHEY, CDR2 SVGAGI. Between the trimmed V and J ends, which lost 4 bases and 0 bases, there was a span of 15 bases. The CDR3 sequence is 16 residues long.

This chain joins TRBV2 and TRBJ2-1; a possible D gene is TRBD1 (6 bases). V shed 6 bases and J shed 2 bases, with 14 bases lying between them. CDR1 is SNHLY, CDR2 FYNNEI, per germline. There are 15 residues in the CDR3. As DNA, the CDR3 is TGTGCCAGCAGCTACAGGGTTGGAACCTACAATGAGCAGTTCTTC. This codes for CASSYRVGTYNEQFF.

The CDR3: CASSLNTGWGKLFF. The DNA of the CDR3 is TGTGCCAGCAGCTTGAATACAGGGTGGGGAAAACTGTTTTTT. The chain carries TRBV5-4 and TRBJ1-4; a possible D gene is TRBD1 (6 bases). Germline V gives CDR1 SGHNT, CDR2 YYREEE (reference sequence). V was cut by 1 base and J by 10 bases, with 14 bases left in between. CDR3 length: 14 amino acids.

The rearrangement joins TRBV27 to TRBJ1-2; possibly TRBD1 for D (6 bases). V lost 3 bases, J lost 4 bases, and 18 bases lay in between. The germline V gene has CDR1 MNHEY and CDR2 SMNVEV (reference sequence). The length of the CDR3 is 16 residues. CDR3 residues: CASSLTGSLALYGYTF. The CDR3, as DNA: TGTGCCAGCAGTTTGACAGGCTCCCTAGCCCTCTATGGCTACACCTTC.

The chain joins TRBV19 to TRBJ1-5, with D unclear. Trimming pared 0 bases from V and 3 bases from J, leaving 9 bases between. This CDR3 region has 15 residues. Germline CDR1 LNHDA, CDR2 SQIVND (reference sequence). The DNA for the CDR3 is TGTGCCAGTAGTATAGACGAGCCCGACAATCAGCCCCAGCATTTT. Translating gives CASSIDEPDNQPQHF.

This clone was observed a single time. This chain connects TRBV6-5 to TRBJ2-6; no definite D call. The CDR3 totals 15 residues. Germline assignment: CDR1 MNHEY and CDR2 SVGAGI. V was trimmed by 7 bases and J by 0 bases, leaving 10 bases between them. CDR3 residues: CASTHSGSGANVLTF. In DNA, the CDR3 is TGTGCCAGCACCCATAGTGGCTCTGGGGCCAACGTCCTGACTTTC.

This chain uses TRBV5-6 with TRBJ2-4; D is possibly TRBD1 (5 bases). CDR3 size: 15 residues. Germline V gene sequence: CDR1 SGHDT, CDR2 YYEEEE. Trimming cost V 4 bases and J 0 bases, with 11 bases left between them. The CDR3 region is CASSQGQGAKNIQYF. As DNA, the CDR3 is TGTGCCAGCAGCCAGGGTCAGGGAGCCAAAAACATTCAGTACTTC.

This clone came up a few times. This chain joins TRBV2 and TRBJ1-1, with 7 bases lining up with TRBD1. V shed 6 bases and J 1 base; nucleotides not matched to a gene: 2. Germline values: CDR1 SNHLY, CDR2 FYNNEI. The CDR3 length is 13 residues. The chain's CDR3 is CASRRTGNTEAFF. As DNA, the CDR3 is TGTGCCAGCAGGAGGACAGGGAACACTGAAGCTTTCTTT.

The chain carries TRBV11-2 and TRBJ2-2; D ambiguous. The V gene lost 5 bases and the J gene lost 2 bases, with 9 bases spanning the gap. This CDR3 comprises 14 residues. Looked up from germline, CDR1 is SGHAT and CDR2 is FQNNGV. In DNA form, the CDR3 reads TGTGCCAGCAGCATGGGCTTCAACACCGGGGAGCTGTTTTTT. Translated, it gives CASSMGFNTGELFF.

A few counts support this clone. The chain couples TRBV10-3 to TRBJ1-2; D gene unclear. This CDR3 has 17 amino acids. Germline V lookup: CDR1 ENHRY, CDR2 SYGVKD. Trimming stripped 2 bases from V and 4 bases from J, with 20 bases between. The CDR3 DNA sequence: TGTGCCATCAGTGAGGGACTTGGATACAGCACGGGCTATGGCTACACCTTC. Translating gives CAISEGLGYSTGYGYTF.

This chain uses TRBV6-1 with TRBJ1-5; 9 bases are a match to TRBD1. The CDR3 length is 14 residues. Per germline, CDR1 MNHNS and CDR2 SASEGT. V shed 4 bases and J 9 bases; nucleotides not matched to a gene: 7. The CDR3: CASSADRGIWPQHF. The CDR3 DNA follows: TGTGCCAGCAGTGCGGACAGGGGAATATGGCCCCAGCATTTT.

The chain is built from TRBV13 and TRBJ1-3; D may be TRBD1 (5 bases). The V end lost 3 bases, the J end lost 4 bases, and 7 bases lay between the germline ends. The CDR3 has 13 amino acids. The germline CDR1 and CDR2 sequences are PRHDT and FYEKMQ (reference sequence). Written as DNA, the CDR3 is TGTGCCAGCAGCTTTAGACAGGGAAACACCATATATTTT. Protein sequence: CASSFRQGNTIYF.

The rearrangement joins TRBV4-1 to TRBJ1-2, with D possibly matching TRBD1 (6 bases). The CDR3 is 14 residues long. Germline CDR1 is MGHRA and CDR2 is YSYEKL. The germline V and J ends were trimmed by 4 bases and 1 base, with 10 bases remaining between them. DNA of the CDR3: TGCGCCAGCAGCCGAACAGGGTTTAACTATGGCTACACCTTC. Protein sequence: CASSRTGFNYGYTF.

This sequence joins TRBV5-1 and TRBJ2-1; tentatively, D is TRBD1 (6 bases). The CDR3 totals 14 residues. From germline, CDR1 is SGHRS and CDR2 YFSETQ. The ends were cut back, 4 bases at V and 4 bases at J, with 12 bases in the middle. CDR3 protein: CASSTGQRYNEQFF. The DNA for the CDR3 is TGCGCCAGCAGCACCGGACAGAGATACAATGAGCAGTTCTTC. Full variable domain (missing parts from reference TRBV5-1 and TRBJ2-1): KAGVTQTPRYLIKTRGQQVTLSCSPISGHRSVSWYQQTPGQGLQFLFEYFSETQRNKGNFPGRFSGRQFSNSRSEMNVSTLELGDSALYLCASSTGQRYNEQFFGPGTRLTVL.

The genes are TRBV6-1 and TRBJ2-6; no firm D call. Trimming took 7 bases from V and 0 from J, leaving 4 bases between them. Germline CDR1 MNHNS, CDR2 SASEGT. The CDR3 has 13 residues. For the CDR3, the DNA is TGTGCCAGCATAAACTCTGGGGCCAACGTCCTGACTTTC. It codes for CASINSGANVLTF.

V gene TRBV6-1 combines with J gene TRBJ1-2; a possible D gene is TRBD1 (5 bases). V shed 6 bases and J shed 2 bases, with 10 bases lying between them. CDR1 and CDR2 from the germline V gene are MNHNS and SASEGT. The CDR3 spans 13 residues. For the CDR3, the DNA is TGTGCCAGCAGATCGGAGGGGAACTATGGCTACACCTTC. Translation gives CASRSEGNYGYTF.